A selection of T cell receptor beta chains follows, all from one sample in a study of T cell responses to AZD1222 COVID-19 vaccine. The protocol was immunoSEQ multiplex PCR, while the TCRdb copy is restricted to in-frame clones and leaves out a portion. The table records about 99,000 clones, 89% of them present only once. This specimen consisted of peripheral blood, obtained on day 0 of AZD1222 vaccination. Receptors were obtained from an adult in good health. The conserved cysteine and the conserved F or W are not part of the CDR3 here. Each record gives: J gene, V gene, CDR3 protein.

j_gene: TRBJ1-3
v_gene: TRBV9
CDR3aa: ASSVEGAGGNTIY

j_gene: TRBJ2-7
v_gene: TRBV7-8
CDR3aa: ASSSNRGRSEQY

j_gene: TRBJ1-1
v_gene: TRBV30
CDR3aa: AWISGGSEAF

j_gene: TRBJ1-4
v_gene: TRBV2
CDR3aa: ASMKGTSDEKLF

j_gene: TRBJ1-1
v_gene: TRBV7-9
CDR3aa: ASSLSGTEAF

j_gene: TRBJ2-3
v_gene: TRBV13
CDR3aa: ASSPAGLAGGTSSTDTQY

j_gene: TRBJ2-7
v_gene: TRBV4-1
CDR3aa: ASSQRLGQGAMYEQY

j_gene: TRBJ2-1
v_gene: TRBV27
CDR3aa: ASSLLSGGANEQF

j_gene: TRBJ1-3
v_gene: TRBV5-5
CDR3aa: ASSLDTSGNTIY

j_gene: TRBJ1-2
v_gene: TRBV10-3
CDR3aa: AIAENTGPYGYT

j_gene: TRBJ1-4
v_gene: TRBV5-1
CDR3aa: ASSLAGTGNEKLF

j_gene: TRBJ2-1
v_gene: TRBV19
CDR3aa: ASSERYRTALSSYNEQF

j_gene: TRBJ1-3
v_gene: TRBV12-3/TRBV12-4
CDR3aa: ASSLLPGNTIY

j_gene: TRBJ2-7
v_gene: TRBV19
CDR3aa: ASSRQGQTYEQY

j_gene: TRBJ2-7
v_gene: TRBV7-2
CDR3aa: ASSLVGSGTSAYEQY

j_gene: TRBJ1-2
v_gene: TRBV2
CDR3aa: ASSVGLRGGYT

j_gene: TRBJ2-1
v_gene: TRBV3-1/TRBV3-2
CDR3aa: ASSQDLFPEQF

j_gene: TRBJ1-2
v_gene: TRBV5-1
CDR3aa: ASSFGREAYYGYT

j_gene: TRBJ2-3
v_gene: TRBV24-1
CDR3aa: ATSDSRGGVTSTDTQY

j_gene: TRBJ2-1
v_gene: TRBV24-1
CDR3aa: ATSAGTYNEQF

j_gene: TRBJ2-7
v_gene: TRBV4-1
CDR3aa: ASSLGRTSEQY

j_gene: TRBJ2-7
v_gene: TRBV10-3
CDR3aa: AITSGDRTVSYEQY

j_gene: TRBJ1-5
v_gene: TRBV18
CDR3aa: ASSPRDGRNQPQH

j_gene: TRBJ2-5
v_gene: TRBV4-1
CDR3aa: ASSQVGGPLETQY

j_gene: TRBJ2-3
v_gene: TRBV7-9
CDR3aa: ASSFPGLAPVTDTQY

j_gene: TRBJ1-1
v_gene: TRBV11-2
CDR3aa: ASNKGQPNTEAF

j_gene: TRBJ1-6
v_gene: TRBV6-5
CDR3aa: ASQGGDSPLH

j_gene: TRBJ1-5
v_gene: TRBV10-1
CDR3aa: ASRRKDRDRGHNSNQPQH

j_gene: TRBJ1-3
v_gene: TRBV6-5
CDR3aa: ASSYRQGTGNTIY

j_gene: TRBJ2-2
v_gene: TRBV7-9
CDR3aa: ASITGAGKLF

j_gene: TRBJ1-4
v_gene: TRBV19
CDR3aa: AREGHWGWGEKLF

j_gene: TRBJ2-1
v_gene: TRBV7-9
CDR3aa: ASSMGGPPGGEQF

j_gene: TRBJ1-2
v_gene: TRBV4-2
CDR3aa: ASSQDVKDFYGYT

j_gene: TRBJ1-4
v_gene: TRBV10-3
CDR3aa: AISEGMGDRGEKLF

j_gene: TRBJ1-2
v_gene: TRBV29-1
CDR3aa: SVLPGQGAGGYT

j_gene: TRBJ1-2
v_gene: TRBV2
CDR3aa: ASTPIWGYT

j_gene: TRBJ1-5
v_gene: TRBV12-3/TRBV12-4
CDR3aa: ASSLRLDQPQH

j_gene: TRBJ2-2
v_gene: TRBV27
CDR3aa: ASSFGRNTGELF

j_gene: TRBJ2-6
v_gene: TRBV7-9
CDR3aa: ASSLGGGVAGANVLT

j_gene: TRBJ2-1
v_gene: TRBV2
CDR3aa: ASGQAGPYNEQF

j_gene: TRBJ2-7
v_gene: TRBV29-1
CDR3aa: SVAVGTSYEQY

j_gene: TRBJ1-5
v_gene: TRBV5-4
CDR3aa: ASSRGGVNQPQH